What follows are 14 T cell receptor beta chains derived from one specimen sequenced in a study of vaccination effects on CD4 cells after COVID-19. The repertoire was sequenced with immunoSEQ multiplex PCR; TCRdb's copy has only in-frame clones and lacks some. The profile covers some 68,000 clones, with 70% to 90% appearing a single time and 1.2% taken by the ten largest. Antigens for these TCRs are unknown. Antigen-specific CD4+ T cells expanded by the ViraFEST assay with viral peptide pools were then sequenced. Subsequent to a culture period of around 10 days, CD4+ T cells were isolated. All participants had two doses of either the BNT162b2 or mRNA-1273 vaccine. The sequenced sample was CD4+ T cells from PBMCs cultured with HCoV-229E spike peptides, obtained after COVID-19 vaccination. The receptors were gathered from a human donor who received a COVID-19 vaccine.

The J gene is TRBJ1-2, the V gene TRBV5-1; maybe TRBD1 (5 bases). The germline gives CDR1 SGHRS, CDR2 YFSETQ. V lost 2 bases and J 8 bases, leaving 13 bases between the germline ends. The CDR3 runs 13 residues. The CDR3 region has the DNA TGCGCCAGCAGCTTTGGGCAAGGGGACGGCTACACCTTC. Protein: CASSFGQGDGYTF.

J is TRBJ1-3 and V is TRBV29-1; 9 nucleotides agree with TRBD1. After removal of 5 bases from V and 2 bases from J, the junction contained 1 base not matched to a gene. The CDR3 contains 13 residues. Germline lookup yields CDR1 SQVTM and CDR2 ANQGSEA. The CDR3 DNA reads as TGCAGCGTTAGGACAGGGGCTGGAAACACCATATATTTT. Protein sequence: CSVRTGAGNTIYF.

The genes are TRBV7-9 and TRBJ2-3; 9 nucleotides agree with TRBD2. V was pared by 3 bases and J by 4 bases, with 5 bases of the junction left unmatched. The CDR3 totals 15 residues. Per germline, CDR1 SEHNR and CDR2 FQNEAQ (reference sequence). DNA for the CDR3: TGTGCCAGCAGCTTGAATAGCGGGGGATCAGATACGCAGTATTTT. This encodes CASSLNSGGSDTQYF. The variable domain in full, with the rest retrieved from reference TRBV7-9 and TRBJ2-3, is DTGVSQNPRHKITKRGQNVTFRCDPISEHNRLYWYRQTLGQGPEFLTYFQNEAQLEKSRLLSDRFSAERPKGSFSTLEIQRTEQGDSAMYLCASSLNSGGSDTQYFGPGTRLTVL.

V is TRBV7-2 and J is TRBJ1-2, with a weak D call TRBD1 (5 bases). The CDR3 length is 14 residues. Trimming left V 7 bases short and J 0 bases short, with 12 bases between. Germline CDR1 is SGHTA and CDR2 is FQGNSA. The chain's CDR3 is CASIHGTANYGYTF. In DNA form, the CDR3 reads TGTGCCAGCATACATGGGACGGCTAACTATGGCTACACCTTC. Combining the CDR3 with reference TRBV7-2 and TRBJ1-2 gives the whole variable domain GAGVSQSPSNKVTEKGKDVELRCDPISGHTALYWYRQSLGQGLEFLIYFQGNSAPDKSGLPSDRFSAERTGGSVSTLTIQRTQQEDSAVYLCASIHGTANYGYTFGSGTRLTVV.

This clone was seen just once. The J gene is TRBJ1-5, the V gene TRBV7-6; the D is unclear. V was cut by 4 bases and J by 11 bases, with 12 bases left in between. Germline loops: CDR1 SGHVS, CDR2 FNYEAQ. CDR3 length: 12 residues. CDR3 sequence (DNA): TGTGCCAGCAGCTCCCCCTACGGGGCCCAGCATTTT. Its translation: CASSSPYGAQHF.

The gene calls are TRBV5-6 and TRBJ2-3, with 7 nucleotides matching TRBD2. The CDR3 covers 15 residues. V shed 0 bases, J shed 3 bases, and the junction held 4 bases outside the gene matches. Germline V gene data show CDR1 as SGHDT and CDR2 as YYEEEE. The CDR3 bases are TGTGCCAGCAGCTTGGTACTGGGGGGGACAGATACGCAGTATTTT. It encodes CASSLVLGGTDTQYF.

This clone was observed a handful of times. This chain joins TRBV18 and TRBJ1-2, with D possibly being TRBD1 (5 bases). The V end was cut by 3 bases, the J end by 1 base, with 12 bases between. CDR3 size: 15 residues. Per germline, CDR1 KGHSH and CDR2 LQKENI. The DNA for the CDR3 is TGTGCCAGCTCACCCGCCGGGGGACTTAACTATGGCTACACCTTC. As protein: CASSPAGGLNYGYTF.

J is TRBJ2-5 and V is TRBV2; tentative D call: TRBD1 (6 bases). V was pared by 5 bases and J by 4 bases, with 11 bases between. Germline CDR1 reads SNHLY; CDR2 reads FYNNEI. The CDR3 consists of 13 residues. The CDR3 DNA reads TGTGCCAGCAGTATTGACAGGCTAGAGACCCAGTACTTC. Residues: CASSIDRLETQYF.

The V gene is TRBV19, the J gene TRBJ2-4, with D perhaps TRBD1 (5 bases). In germline, CDR1 is LNHDA, CDR2 SQIVND (reference sequence). CDR3 length equals 13 residues. V lost 3 bases to trimming and J lost 10 bases, with 13 bases between them. CDR3 DNA sequence: TGTGCCAGTAGTATCCTTCAGGGTAAAATTCAGTACTTC. This codes for CASSILQGKIQYF. The full variable domain, rest sourced from reference TRBV19 and TRBJ2-4, is DGGITQSPKYLFRKEGQNVTLSCEQNLNHDAMYWYRQDPGQGLRLIYYSQIVNDFQKGDIAEGYSVSREKKESFPLTVTSAQKNPTAFYLCASSILQGKIQYFGAGTRLSVL.

This chain connects TRBV6-5 to TRBJ2-3, with D possibly matching TRBD2 (5 bases). Germline CDR1 and CDR2: MNHEY and SVGAGI. CDR3 length: 13 residues. Trimming removed 9 bases at V and 5 bases at J, with 15 bases between. The DNA for the CDR3 is TGTGCCAGGGGAGAGAGTGGGAAAGATACGCAGTATTTT. Translating gives CARGESGKDTQYF.

V is TRBV27 and J is TRBJ2-5; a weak D match, TRBD2 (5 bases). Trimming left V 5 bases short and J 5 bases short, with 18 bases between. Germline lookup yields CDR1 MNHEY and CDR2 SMNVEV (reference sequence). This CDR3 spans 15 amino acids. This CDR3 reads CASSPDWPVQETQYF. CDR3 in DNA: TGTGCCAGCAGTCCGGACTGGCCCGTGCAGGAGACCCAGTACTTC.

The rearrangement links TRBV28 to TRBJ1-1; 8 nucleotides align to TRBD1. This CDR3 is built from 13 residues. Trimming took 8 bases from V and 3 from J; bases not matched to a gene: 5. Germline values: CDR1 MDHEN, CDR2 SYDVKM. As DNA, the CDR3 is TGTGCCAGCGAGGACAGGGTGTACACTGAAGCTTTCTTT. Translating gives CASEDRVYTEAFF.

This sequence joins TRBV15 and TRBJ2-7, with D possibly being TRBD1 or TRBD2 (6 bases each). Germline values: CDR1 LNHNV, CDR2 YYDKDF (reference sequence). V lost 0 bases and J 4 bases, leaving 13 bases between the germline ends. The CDR3 loop spans 15 amino acids. This CDR3 reads CATSRERPGAYEQYV. Here the CDR3 DNA reads TGTGCCACCAGCAGAGAACGTCCGGGGGCGTACGAGCAGTACGTC.

V usage is TRBV2 and J usage is TRBJ2-5, with 7 bases that match TRBD1. V lost 5 bases and J lost 5; bases outside the gene matches: 5. The CDR3 contains 13 residues. CDR1 SNHLY and CDR2 FYNNEI come from the germline V gene. The CDR3: CASSSTGVETQYF. The CDR3 nucleotides are TGTGCCAGCAGTTCCACAGGGGTGGAGACCCAGTACTTC.